Listed here are 24 T cell receptor beta chains from one sample, sequenced in a study of blood T cells in healthy people across ages (dated by TCRdb to between 2014 and 2016). Library generation was performed with 5' RACE. Sequencing was performed on an Illumina HiSeq 2500. A second PCR of 7 to 11 cycles was performed with a sample-barcoded 5' primer and a J-beta primer mix. The raw public data were reprocessed by TCRdb itself: fastp quality trimming at Q25, MiXCR clonotype calling, in-frame beta chains only. For every CDR3 protein sequence, its rows merge into one entry that carries the most common genes and DNA. A total of around 1.5 million distinct CDR3 sequences appear in this sample, roughly 64% of them only once. Over 6.5% of the sample is taken by the ten largest. The sequenced sample consisted of blood. These receptor sequences come from a young man in good health.

The rearrangement links TRBV14 to TRBJ2-7; 9 nucleotides line up with TRBD2. Germline CDR1 SGHDN, CDR2 FVKESK. J gave up 6 bases and V 6 bases, and 6 bases lay outside the gene matches. The CDR3 runs 13 residues. This CDR3 is CASSHPGLAEQYF. The CDR3 region has the DNA TGTGCCAGCAGTCACCCGGGACTAGCCGAGCAGTACTTC.

This sequence joins TRBV24-1 and TRBJ2-1, with D possibly TRBD2 on 5 matching bases. The CDR3 has 17 amino acids. CDR1 KGHDR and CDR2 SFDVKD come from the germline V gene. V lost 4 bases and J 7 bases, leaving 22 bases between the germline ends. The CDR3 reads CATSDSDYTISGNEQFF. In DNA, the CDR3 is TGTGCCACCAGTGACTCCGACTACACCATCTCGGGGAATGAGCAGTTCTTC.

This clonotype has only one observation. The J gene is TRBJ2-6, the V gene TRBV3-1; D is undetermined. CDR3 size: 16 residues. The germline V gene has CDR1 LGHDT and CDR2 YNNKEL (reference sequence). V was cut by 1 base and J by 0 bases, with 7 bases left in between. CDR3 protein: CASSQVETSGANVLTF. The CDR3, as DNA: TGTGCCAGCAGCCAAGTGGAAACCTCTGGGGCCAACGTCCTGACTTTC.

The chain has TRBV24-1 and TRBJ2-3; 14 nucleotides agree with TRBD2. The CDR3 spans 17 residues. Trimming cost V 2 bases and J 5 bases; bases outside gene matches: 5. The germline CDR1 and CDR2 sequences are KGHDR and SFDVKD. DNA of the CDR3: TGTGCCACCAGTGATTCCGGACTAGCGGGAGGAATAGATACGCAGTATTTT. Translating it yields CATSDSGLAGGIDTQYF.

The chain is built from TRBV20-1 and TRBJ1-2; TRBD1 matches 11 bases. The length of the CDR3 is 13 residues. Germline CDR1 is DFQATT and CDR2 is SNEGSKA (reference sequence). The J segment lost 8 bases and the V segment lost 6 bases, leaving 8 bases of the junction unmatched. The CDR3 protein is CSATGTGGRGYTF. The CDR3 region has the DNA TGCAGTGCGACCGGGACAGGGGGGCGAGGCTACACCTTC.

This clonotype was recorded a few times. CDR3 region: CSASRTGSTDTQYF. The CDR3 DNA is TGCAGTGCTAGCCGGACAGGAAGCACAGATACGCAGTATTTT. The V call is TRBV20-1, the J call TRBJ2-3, with 7 bases lining up with TRBD1. CDR1 and CDR2 from the germline V gene are DFQATT and SNEGSKA (reference sequence). CDR3 length: 14 residues. V lost 3 bases, J lost 0 bases, and 3 bases stayed unmatched.

The V and J genes are TRBV25-1 and TRBJ1-5; D is undetermined. Germline V gene sequence: CDR1 MGHDK, CDR2 SYGVNS. This CDR3 contains 14 residues. V lost 1 base and J lost 4, with 8 bases in between. This CDR3 is CASSEWEHNQPQHF. The CDR3 DNA follows: TGTGCCAGCAGTGAATGGGAGCATAATCAGCCCCAGCATTTT.

The rearrangement joins TRBV7-6 to TRBJ2-1; 13 nucleotides match TRBD2. The CDR3 contains 18 residues. V shed 4 bases and J 8 bases; nucleotides not matched to a gene: 14. From germline, CDR1 is SGHVS and CDR2 FNYEAQ. The CDR3, as DNA: TGTGCCAGCAGCTCCGGGACTAGCGGGACCATTGAGGGCGATGAGCAGTTCTTC. Its translation: CASSSGTSGTIEGDEQFF.

Of note for this clonotype: A junction end diverges from the germline sequence, so it may reflect a read error. The V and J genes are TRBV6-2 or TRBV6-3 and TRBJ1-2; D uncertain. CDR1 is MNHEY, CDR2 SVGEGT, per germline. The CDR3 has 14 residues. The DNA of the CDR3 is TGTGCCAGTTCGTTGGTCGGAACTAACTATGGCTACATCTTC. This gives the protein CASSLVGTNYGYIF.

The gene calls are TRBV25-1 and TRBJ2-3; a possible D gene is TRBD2 (5 bases). Trimming removed 0 bases from V and 2 bases from J, with 12 bases in between. The CDR3 length is 16 residues. The V gene's germline CDR1 is MGHDK and CDR2 SYGVNS. The CDR3 region has the DNA TGTGCCAGCAGTGAATATCCGGGGATTGACACAGATACGCAGTATTTT. Its translation: CASSEYPGIDTDTQYF.

This clonotype was seen a few times. This sequence joins TRBV21-1 and TRBJ2-1. TRBV21-1 is an annotated pseudogene. The length of the CDR3 is 10 residues. The CDR3 protein is CASKGGEQFF. The CDR3, as DNA: TGTGCCAGCAAAGGCGGTGAGCAGTTCTTC.

The genes are TRBV9 and TRBJ2-1, with D maybe TRBD1 (6 bases). CDR1 is SGDLS, CDR2 YYNGEE, per germline. V was pared by 4 bases and J by 0 bases, with 17 bases between. The CDR3 covers 17 residues. CDR3 sequence: CASSQLPGQSSYNEQFF. CDR3 nucleotides: TGTGCCAGCAGCCAACTTCCGGGACAAAGCTCCTACAATGAGCAGTTCTTC.

This rearrangement joins TRBV7-9 to TRBJ2-1, with 11 bases fitting TRBD2. CDR1 is SEHNR and CDR2 is FQNEAQ in the germline V gene (reference sequence). The CDR3 has 18 residues. V shed 1 base, J shed 6 bases, and the junction held 11 bases outside the gene matches. The CDR3 sequence is CASSLGSTSGRWGNEQFF. CDR3 nucleotide sequence: TGTGCCAGCAGCTTAGGTTCAACTAGCGGGAGATGGGGCAATGAGCAGTTCTTC.

The chain employs TRBV7-9 and TRBJ2-7, with TRBD2 matching over 7 bases. This CDR3 comprises 15 residues. Germline CDR1 is SEHNR and CDR2 is FQNEAQ (reference sequence). With V trimmed by 6 bases and J by 0 bases, 8 bases remained unmatched. The CDR3 here is CASRLRGGSSYEQYF. In nucleotides, the CDR3 is TGTGCCAGCAGACTCCGGGGAGGGAGCTCCTACGAGCAGTACTTC. Using reference TRBV7-9 and TRBJ2-7 for the parts outside the CDR3, the full variable domain is DTGVSQNPRHKITKRGQNVTFRCDPISEHNRLYWYRQTLGQGPEFLTYFQNEAQLEKSRLLSDRFSAERPKGSFSTLEIQRTEQGDSAMYLCASRLRGGSSYEQYFGPGTRLTVT.

V usage is TRBV27 and J usage is TRBJ2-1; D is uncertain. The germline V gene encodes CDR1 MNHEY and CDR2 SMNVEV (reference sequence). Trimming removed 0 bases at V and 6 bases at J, with 6 bases between. This CDR3 is built from 13 residues. The CDR3 sequence is CASSLSVTNEQFF. CDR3 nucleotide sequence: TGTGCCAGCAGTTTATCGGTGACCAATGAGCAGTTCTTC.

The V gene is TRBV7-2, the J gene TRBJ1-6; tentatively, D is TRBD1 (5 bases). The V gene lost 0 bases and the J gene lost 6 bases, with 9 bases spanning the gap. The CDR3 loop spans 15 amino acids. Germline lookup yields CDR1 SGHTA and CDR2 FQGNSA. The CDR3 coding sequence is TGTGCCAGCAGCTTAGCTGGGACCCTTAATTCACCCCTCCACTTT. Its protein is CASSLAGTLNSPLHF.

The chain joins TRBV20-1 to TRBJ2-1; 10 bases agree with TRBD2. Germline CDR1 reads DFQATT; CDR2 reads SNEGSKA (reference sequence). This CDR3 spans 15 amino acids. Trimming removed 2 bases from V and 8 bases from J; junction bases left unmatched: 9. Here the CDR3 reads CSARLAGAGYHEQFF. CDR3 nucleotide sequence: TGCAGTGCTAGACTAGCGGGGGCAGGTTACCATGAGCAGTTCTTC.

The chain combines TRBV6-5 with TRBJ2-4, with a possible D match to TRBD1 (5 bases). The J call may not be correct, given that the DNA end is closer to TRBJ2-7. Germline V gives CDR1 MNHEY, CDR2 SVGAGI. This CDR3 has 14 residues. The chain's CDR3 is CASSYGSGMGEQYF. In DNA form, the CDR3 reads TGTGCCAGCAGTTACGGGTCAGGGATGGGCGAGCAGTACTTC.

This chain connects TRBV20-1 to TRBJ2-1; 8 bases align to TRBD2. CDR1 is DFQATT and CDR2 is SNEGSKA in the germline V gene (reference sequence). The V and J ends lost 0 bases and 3 bases, in that order; junction bases with no gene match: 16. This CDR3 has 19 amino acids. The chain's CDR3 is CSARDRHGRGDRSYNEQFF. CDR3 DNA sequence: TGCAGTGCTAGAGATAGACATGGGCGGGGGGACCGGAGCTACAATGAGCAGTTCTTC.

This chain links TRBV11-2 with TRBJ2-2, with 12 bases identical to TRBD2. This CDR3 is built from 16 residues. Germline loops: CDR1 SGHAT, CDR2 FQNNGV. J gave up 4 bases and V 4 bases, and 4 bases lay outside the gene matches. The CDR3 is CASSSTSGGRTGELFF. Written as DNA, the CDR3 is TGTGCCAGCAGCTCGACTAGCGGGGGACGCACCGGGGAGCTGTTTTTT.

The gene calls are TRBV27 and TRBJ1-1; TRBD1 matches at 8 bases. The trim removed 6 bases at V and 1 base at J, leaving 10 bases unmatched. Per germline, CDR1 MNHEY and CDR2 SMNVEV (reference sequence). CDR3 length equals 16 residues. The CDR3, as DNA: TGTGCCAGCAGGCCGGCAGGGGGCTCTAGGAACACTGAAGCTTTCTTT. Translated, it gives CASRPAGGSRNTEAFF.

The V and J genes are TRBV27 and TRBJ2-7; TRBD2 aligns across 9 bases. Germline assignment: CDR1 MNHEY and CDR2 SMNVEV (reference sequence). Trimming at V came to 6 bases and at J to 2 bases, leaving 8 bases not matched to a gene. The CDR3 length is 15 residues. Here the CDR3 DNA reads TGTGCCAGCAGACTAATAGCGGGGGAAGCCTACGAGCAGTACTTC. This encodes CASRLIAGEAYEQYF.

This chain connects TRBV11-2 to TRBJ2-3; 9 bases fit TRBD1. V was clipped by 5 bases and J by 5 bases; unmatched bases: 11. CDR3 length: 16 residues. In germline, CDR1 is SGHAT, CDR2 FQNNGV. The CDR3 loop reads CASSPPGQGGIDTQYF. The CDR3 DNA is TGTGCCAGCAGCCCCCCGGGACAGGGAGGAATAGATACGCAGTATTTT. The variable domain in full, with the rest retrieved from reference TRBV11-2 and TRBJ2-3, is EAGVAQSPRYKIIEKRQSVAFWCNPISGHATLYWYQQILGQGPKLLIQFQNNGVVDDSQLPKDRFSAERLKGVDSTLKIQPAKLEDSAVYLCASSPPGQGGIDTQYFGPGTRLTVL.

This chain uses TRBV14 with TRBJ1-6; 7 bases agree with TRBD1. From germline, CDR1 is SGHDN and CDR2 FVKESK. This CDR3 region has 14 residues. V lost 4 bases and J lost 7; bases outside the gene matches: 4. CDR3 sequence (DNA): TGTGCCAGCAGCCCCAGGGGGGTAAATTCACCCCTCCACTTT. It encodes CASSPRGVNSPLHF.